This T cell receptor (beta chain) stems from a study of CD8 T cells in ankylosing spondylitis (dated by TCRdb to the late 2010s). With respect to the entire study: The study set out to find disease-linked TCR variants by profiling T cell receptor beta repertoires in ankylosing spondylitis patients and healthy donors. The full study cohort was made up of 25 ankylosing spondylitis patients and some 100 healthy donors. Peripheral blood was sampled, and synovial fluid was additionally collected from ankylosing spondylitis patients. Results and caveats for the whole study, not just this receptor: Blood from ankylosing spondylitis patients appeared to be characterized by a TCR beta motif composed of under ten highly homologous amino acid variants. In peripheral blood, the disease-linked clones were found at relatively low frequencies and had a CD8+ phenotype. The disease-linked clones were reported to be significantly enriched in matched synovial fluid samples from ankylosing spondylitis patients. Some TCR beta motif variants had previously been reported in synovial fluid and blood of reactive arthritis patients, which suggested common disease-initiation mechanisms.

The sequencing machine was an Illumina HiSeq 2500. Quantitative 5'-RACE with molecular barcodes was the method used to prepare the TCR beta libraries. Turning to the authors' computational methods: A new computational method based on a probabilistic model of VDJ rearrangement was used to identify disease-linked TCR variants. Using fastp trimming at Q25 and MiXCR clonotype assembly, TCRdb reanalyzed the public sequencing data and kept in-frame beta chains. All rows with the same CDR3 protein become a single entry with the most common DNA and genes. What appears here as the V and J calls and clone size reflects TCRdb's work, not the paper's. Present in this sample are approximately 250,000 distinct CDR3 sequences, more than 9% of which were seen just once. Together, the top ten hold about 2.5% of the sample. This clonotype was detected ten times or more. This receptor's antigen is unknown. The record has no base qualities; no much larger clone is one base away.

The receptor's source is a male donor with ankylosing spondylitis or in good health (not recorded which). Sequenced: blood, either unsorted or a sorted T cell fraction (not recorded which).

This receptor carries the CDR3 CASSVDGTEAFF. The base sequence is TGTGCCAGCAGCGTAGACGGGACTGAAGCTTTCTTT. The chain employs TRBV9 and TRBJ1-1; too little of a D gene remains to name it. Trimming takes 0 bases from V and 5 bases from J, and the germline ends sit 5 bases apart. Based on the germline V gene, the CDR1 and CDR2 sequences are SGDLS and YYNGEE. Counted from cysteine to phenylalanine, this CDR3 has 12 amino acids. The read is trimmed to its CDR3 DNA, 36 bases read in frame from base 1. The reference TRBV9 and TRBJ1-1 proteins fill in what lies around the CDR3, so the full variable domain reads DSGVTQTPKHLITATGQRVTLRCSPRSGDLSVYWYQQSLDQGLQFLIQYYNGEERAKGNILERFSAQQFPDLHSELNLSSLELGDSALYFCASSVDGTEAFFGQGTRLTVV.